This is a list of T cell receptor beta chains from one sample in a study of cytomegalovirus exposure and HLA in healthy donors. Assay used: immunoSEQ multiplex PCR; TCRdb lists only in-frame clones, some missing. Altogether about 190,000 clones are present, 75% to 90% being singletons, with the ten largest covering around 7%. The sample taken for sequencing was PBMCs. The receptors stem from a man between 18 and 29 years old in good health and CMV-seropositive. Both conserved end residues are part of each CDR3. D genes are given only for firm matches. The listing skips clone size in some rows; elsewhere it reads once, few, many or a size class.

D,J,size,V,DNA,CDR3
TRBD2,TRBJ2-7,.,TRBV27,TGTGCCAGCAGATTACTAGCGGGAGGAACCTACGAGCAGTACTTC,CASRLLAGGTYEQYF
TRBD1,TRBJ1-1,.,TRBV29-1,TGCAGCGCCAGCAGGGGGTTGAACACTGAAGCTTTCTTT,CSASRGLNTEAFF
TRBD1,TRBJ2-1,few,TRBV20-1,TGCAGGGGACAGGGGGGCAATGAGCAGTTCTTC,CRGQGGNEQFF
TRBD2,TRBJ2-1,.,TRBV4-3,TGCGCCAGCAGTCAAACGAGTCTAGCGGGCCTCAGAGGCGATGAGCAGTTCTTC,CASSQTSLAGLRGDEQFF
.,TRBJ1-1,.,TRBV4-2,TGTGCCAGCAGCCAAGGGACAGCGAACACTGAAGCTTTCTTT,CASSQGTANTEAFF
.,TRBJ1-1,.,TRBV30,TGTGCCTTCCATACAGCAACAGGGTCGGGCACTGAAGCTTTCTTT,CAFHTATGSGTEAFF
TRBD1,TRBJ1-1,.,TRBV4-3,TGCGCCAGCAGCCAATACACCCGGGACAGGACCTCACGAACTGAAGCTTTCTTT,CASSQYTRDRTSRTEAFF
TRBD2,TRBJ2-1,.,TRBV19,TGTGCCAGTGCCGGGACTAGCGGGGGGAGCTCCTACAATGAGCAGTTCTTC,CASAGTSGGSSYNEQFF
.,TRBJ2-1,.,TRBV28,TGTGCCAGCAGTTTAGGTCACTCCGGGTTAAATGAGCAGTTCTTC,CASSLGHSGLNEQFF
.,TRBJ1-5,.,TRBV7-8,TGTGCCAGCAGCTTCGAAGGGGATCAGCCCCAGCATTTT,CASSFEGDQPQHF
TRBD2,TRBJ2-1,few,TRBV12-5,TGTGCTAGTGGTTCGACTAGCGGGAGAGTAAATGAGCAGTTCTTC,CASGSTSGRVNEQFF
TRBD1,TRBJ2-7,.,TRBV5-4,TGTGCCAGCAGCCTGGGACAGGGGGTTGGGTACGAGCAGTACTTC,CASSLGQGVGYEQYF
TRBD2,TRBJ2-1,once,TRBV28,TGTGCCAGCAAACACGGACTAGCGGGAGGTGAGCAGTTCTTC,CASKHGLAGGEQFF
TRBD2,TRBJ2-7,.,TRBV5-1,TGCGCCAGCAGCTTGGAGTTTAGCGGGAGCAACGAGCAGTACTTC,CASSLEFSGSNEQYF
.,TRBJ1-2,.,TRBV15,TGTGCCACCAGCATCGGGTACCGGACTAAAGCTAACTATGGCTACACCTTC,CATSIGYRTKANYGYTF
.,TRBJ2-4,.,TRBV28,TGTGCCAGCAGTTCGTCCTTAGGAGGCATTAAAAACATTCAGTACTTC,CASSSSLGGIKNIQYF
TRBD2,TRBJ2-1,.,TRBV6-4,TGTGCCAGCAGTGTAGCGGGAGACGGCAATGAGCAGTTCTTC,CASSVAGDGNEQFF
TRBD1,TRBJ2-7,.,TRBV29-1,TGCAGCGTGACGACAGGGGGCCTCGAGCAGTACTTC,CSVTTGGLEQYF
TRBD2,TRBJ2-7,once,TRBV18,TGTGCCAGCTCACCTCTAGGACTAGCGGGAGGGAGCTCCTACGAGCAGTACTTC,CASSPLGLAGGSSYEQYF
.,TRBJ1-1,.,TRBV5-8,TGTGCCAGCAGCTTACAGGGTAACACTGAAGCTTTCTTT,CASSLQGNTEAFF
TRBD1,TRBJ1-1,.,TRBV19,TGTGCCAGTACCGACAGGGGTATGAACACTGAAGCTTTCTTT,CASTDRGMNTEAFF
.,TRBJ2-3,.,TRBV6-4,TGTGCCAGCAGTTCTTTTCCTAGCACAGATACGCAGTATTTT,CASSSFPSTDTQYF
.,TRBJ1-1,.,TRBV19,TGTGCCAGTAGTATGTCGGTGGACACTGAAGCTTTCTTT,CASSMSVDTEAFF
TRBD2,TRBJ2-2,.,TRBV27,TGTGCCAGCAGTGCACTAGCGGGAAACACCGGGGAGCTGTTTTTT,CASSALAGNTGELFF
TRBD1,TRBJ2-1,.,TRBV2,TGTGCCCGCGGGACAGGGGGACCTAATGAGCAGTTCTTC,CARGTGGPNEQFF
.,TRBJ1-2,.,TRBV18,TGTGCCAGCTTAATGCGGGACAACTATGGCTACACCTTC,CASLMRDNYGYTF
TRBD1,TRBJ2-7,.,TRBV28,TGTGCCAGCAGTTCGAGGACCCGGACAGGCTACGAGCAGTACTTC,CASSSRTRTGYEQYF
TRBD1,TRBJ1-2,.,TRBV7-2,TGTGCCAGCAGCTTAGGATCGGGACAGGACTATGGCTACACCTTC,CASSLGSGQDYGYTF
.,TRBJ2-7,few,TRBV2,TGTGCCACCTCCGAGGGGGTTGAGCAGTACTTC,CATSEGVEQYF
TRBD2,TRBJ2-1,.,TRBV7-9,TGTGCCAGCAGCCAAACCGCCGGGACTAGCTTTTGGAATGAGCAGTTCTTC,CASSQTAGTSFWNEQFF
.,TRBJ2-1,.,TRBV18,TGTGCCAGCTCGCCTCGGACTGTCAATGAGCAGTTCTTC,CASSPRTVNEQFF
.,TRBJ2-1,.,TRBV5-1,TGCGCCAGCTACGTTGAGAAGGGGACAATCTACAATGAGCAGTTCTTC,CASYVEKGTIYNEQFF
TRBD2,TRBJ2-7,.,TRBV7-6,TGTGCCAGCAGCTTCGAAGCGGGAGGCTCCTACGAGCAGTACTTC,CASSFEAGGSYEQYF
.,TRBJ2-3,.,TRBV28,TGTGCCAGCAGTTTATTGTGGCCTAGCACAGATACGCAGTATTTT,CASSLLWPSTDTQYF
TRBD1,TRBJ2-3,.,TRBV5-4,TGTGCCAGCAGCCGAGGGGGCCAAGATACGCAGTATTTT,CASSRGGQDTQYF
TRBD1,TRBJ2-4,.,TRBV30,TGTGCCTGGAGGCAGGACAGGCCTAACCAAAACATTCAGTACTTC,CAWRQDRPNQNIQYF
TRBD2,TRBJ2-1,.,TRBV7-3,TGTGCCAGCAGCTTAACGGGACTAGCGGACAATGAGCAGTTCTTC,CASSLTGLADNEQFF
TRBD1,TRBJ2-7,.,TRBV7-6,TGTGCCAGCAGCTTAGCGCCAGGGGGATCTCACGAGCAGTACTTC,CASSLAPGGSHEQYF
.,TRBJ2-1,.,TRBV27,TGTGCCAGCGGCCGGGCGGGATACTCCTACAATGAGCAGTTCTTC,CASGRAGYSYNEQFF
TRBD1,TRBJ1-2,.,TRBV7-8,TGTGCCAGCAGTTTGGGACAGGGCGCTTCCTATGGCTACACCTTC,CASSLGQGASYGYTF
.,TRBJ2-5,.,TRBV11-2,TGTGCCAGCAGTCCCCTATCTTACAGGGATGGGACCCAGTACTTC,CASSPLSYRDGTQYF
TRBD2,TRBJ2-1,.,TRBV5-8,TGTGCCAGCAGCTTGTCAACTAGCGGGAGGAATGAGCAGTTCTTC,CASSLSTSGRNEQFF
TRBD2,TRBJ2-4,few,TRBV6-6,TGTGCCGTGGGAGGGAGGGGAAACATTCAGTACTTC,CAVGGRGNIQYF
TRBD2,TRBJ2-1,.,TRBV4-3,TGCGCCAGCAGCCAAGATCGGCTAGCGGGAGATGATGAGCAGTTCTTC,CASSQDRLAGDDEQFF
.,TRBJ2-7,.,TRBV28,TGTGCCAGCAGCCCTAGGGGGTGGCTCTACGAGCAGTACTTC,CASSPRGWLYEQYF
TRBD2,TRBJ2-3,once,TRBV10-3,TGTGCCATCAGTGGTCCCTCTAGCGGCAGCACAGATACGCAGTATTTT,CAISGPSSGSTDTQYF
TRBD2,TRBJ2-7,.,TRBV7-6,TGTGCCAGCAGCTTAGGGCTGGGACTAGCGGGAGACCGACAGTACTTC,CASSLGLGLAGDRQYF
.,TRBJ1-4,.,TRBV6-5,TGTGCCAGCAGTTACTGGGGAGGAACTAATGAAAAACTGTTTTTT,CASSYWGGTNEKLFF
.,TRBJ2-5,.,TRBV27,TGTGCCAGCAGAAACCAACAGGGAACACAAGAGACCCAGTACTTC,CASRNQQGTQETQYF
.,TRBJ1-5,.,TRBV28,TGTCGTCTTACAGCAGACTATAGCAATCAGCCCCAGCATTTT,CRLTADYSNQPQHF
TRBD2,TRBJ2-3,.,TRBV27,TGTGCCAGCAGTTTAACTATAGCGGGAGGGCCGACAGATACGCAGTATTTT,CASSLTIAGGPTDTQYF
.,TRBJ2-7,.,TRBV7-2,TGTGCCAGCGGGAAAATAGGAGGGAGCGCTTACGAGCAGTACTTC,CASGKIGGSAYEQYF
.,TRBJ2-7,.,TRBV1,TGCACCAGCAGCCAAGATGCGAGGGCCGTCAACTACGAGCAGTACTTC,CTSSQDARAVNYEQYF